This T cell receptor beta chain was found in a study of early T cells in non-severe SARS-CoV-2 infection. The J segment lost 5 bases and the V segment lost 5 bases, leaving 6 bases of the junction unmatched. CDR3 length: 15 amino acids. Via MiXCR, TCRdb re-called the 5' RACE reads, giving one row per CDR3 protein. Here the sample spans about 98,000 distinct CDR3 sequences, around 13% being singletons. The sample taken for sequencing was whole blood. The receptor comes from an adult who was a healthcare worker with PCR-confirmed SARS-CoV-2 infection or an uninfected control (not recorded which). The rearrangement links TRBV12-3 or TRBV12-4 to TRBJ1-5; 10 bases match TRBD1. The CDR3 DNA follows: TGTGCCAGCAGTCCCGGGACAGGGGTTCATCAGCCCCAGCATTTT. Its protein product is CASSPGTGVHQPQHF.